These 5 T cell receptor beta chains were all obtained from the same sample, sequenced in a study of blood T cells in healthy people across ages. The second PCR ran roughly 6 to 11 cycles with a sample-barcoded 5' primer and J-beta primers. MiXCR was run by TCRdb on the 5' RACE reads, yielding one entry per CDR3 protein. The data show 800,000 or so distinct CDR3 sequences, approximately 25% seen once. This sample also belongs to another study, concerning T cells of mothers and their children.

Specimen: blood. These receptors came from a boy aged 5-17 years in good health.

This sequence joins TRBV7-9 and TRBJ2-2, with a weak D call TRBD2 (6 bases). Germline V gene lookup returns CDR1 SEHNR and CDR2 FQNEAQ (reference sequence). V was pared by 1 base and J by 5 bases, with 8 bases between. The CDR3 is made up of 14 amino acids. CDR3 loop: CASSLGGATGELFF. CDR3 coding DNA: TGTGCCAGCAGCTTAGGCGGGGCGACCGGGGAGCTGTTTTTT. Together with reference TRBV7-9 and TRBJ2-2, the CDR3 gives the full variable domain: DTGVSQNPRHKITKRGQNVTFRCDPISEHNRLYWYRQTLGQGPEFLTYFQNEAQLEKSRLLSDRFSAERPKGSFSTLEIQRTEQGDSAMYLCASSLGGATGELFFGEGSRLTVL.

CDR3 in amino acids: CASREREVLRTQYF. Here the CDR3 DNA reads TGTGCCAGCCGGGAGCGGGAGGTGCTCCGGACCCAGTACTTC. The V call is TRBV9, the J call TRBJ2-5, with 9 nucleotides matching TRBD2. This CDR3 has 14 amino acids. The trim removed 7 bases at V and 7 bases at J, leaving 11 bases unmatched. Germline values: CDR1 SGDLS, CDR2 YYNGEE.

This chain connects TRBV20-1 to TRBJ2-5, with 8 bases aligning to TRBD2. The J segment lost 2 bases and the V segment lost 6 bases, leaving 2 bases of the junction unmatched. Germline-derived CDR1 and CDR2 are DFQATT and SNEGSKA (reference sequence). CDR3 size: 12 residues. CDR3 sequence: CSASGGQETQYF. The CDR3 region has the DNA TGCAGTGCCAGCGGGGGACAAGAGACCCAGTACTTC.

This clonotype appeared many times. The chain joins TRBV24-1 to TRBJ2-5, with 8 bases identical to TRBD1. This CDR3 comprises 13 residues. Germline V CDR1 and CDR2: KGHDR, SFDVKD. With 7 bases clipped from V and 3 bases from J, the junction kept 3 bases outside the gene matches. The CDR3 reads CATRATGEETQYF. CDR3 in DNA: TGTGCCACCAGGGCGACAGGGGAAGAGACCCAGTACTTC.

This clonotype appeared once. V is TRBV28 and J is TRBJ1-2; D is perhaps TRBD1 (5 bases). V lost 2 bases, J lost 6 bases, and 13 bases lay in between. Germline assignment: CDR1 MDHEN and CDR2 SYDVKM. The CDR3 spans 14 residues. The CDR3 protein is CASSLRTGTNGYTF. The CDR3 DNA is TGTGCCAGCAGTTTACGTACAGGAACAAATGGCTACACCTTC.